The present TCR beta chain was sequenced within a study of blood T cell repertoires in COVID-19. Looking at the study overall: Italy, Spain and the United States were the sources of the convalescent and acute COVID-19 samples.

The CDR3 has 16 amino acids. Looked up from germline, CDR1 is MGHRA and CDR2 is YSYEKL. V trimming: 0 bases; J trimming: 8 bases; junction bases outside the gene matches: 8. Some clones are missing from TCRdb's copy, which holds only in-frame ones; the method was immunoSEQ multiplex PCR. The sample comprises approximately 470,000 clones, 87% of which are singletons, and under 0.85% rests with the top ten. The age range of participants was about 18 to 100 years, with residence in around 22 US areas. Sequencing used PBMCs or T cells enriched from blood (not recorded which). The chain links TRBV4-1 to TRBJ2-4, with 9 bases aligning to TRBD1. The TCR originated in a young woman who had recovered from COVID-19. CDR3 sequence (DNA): TGCGCCAGCAGCCAAGATCCGGGACAGGGTGGGGACATTCAGTACTTC. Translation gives CASSQDPGQGGDIQYF.